This T cell receptor beta chain was found in a study of blood T cell repertoires in COVID-19. Study-wide context: COVID-19 samples, acute and convalescent, were from the United States, Italy and Spain.

In the authors' workflow: Cell counts per sample came from amplifying reference gene primers. The table came from immunoSEQ multiplex PCR; TCRdb's copy has only in-frame clones and leaves some out. For V, J and clone size, that table is used; D and trimming come from the DNA. The top ten clones hold approximately 1.5% of a sample with 60,000 or so clones, 89% of them seen once. Germline CDR1 is MNHEY and CDR2 is SVGAGI. This CDR3 is 16 amino acids long. Trimming took 2 bases from V and 2 from J; bases not matched to a gene: 6. Sequenced input: peripheral blood. The TCR was taken from a man aged 55 to 69 with acute or convalescent COVID-19. This chain joins TRBV6-5 and TRBJ2-7; 10 nucleotides align to TRBD1. In DNA form, the CDR3 reads TGTGCCAGCAGTTACCAGGGACAGGGGATGGCCTACGAGCAGTACTTC. It codes for CASSYQGQGMAYEQYF.